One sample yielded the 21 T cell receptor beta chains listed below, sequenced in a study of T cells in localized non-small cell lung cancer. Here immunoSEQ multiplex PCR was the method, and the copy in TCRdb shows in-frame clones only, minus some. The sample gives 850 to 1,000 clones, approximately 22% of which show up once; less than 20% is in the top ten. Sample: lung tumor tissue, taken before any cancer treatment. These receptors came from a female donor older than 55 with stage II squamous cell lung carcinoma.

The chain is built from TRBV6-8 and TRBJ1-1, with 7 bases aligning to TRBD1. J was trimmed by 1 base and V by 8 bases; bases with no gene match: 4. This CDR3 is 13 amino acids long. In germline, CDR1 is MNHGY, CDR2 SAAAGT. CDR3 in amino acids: CASRDRANTEAFF. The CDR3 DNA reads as TGTGCCAGCCGCGACAGGGCGAACACTGAAGCTTTCTTT.

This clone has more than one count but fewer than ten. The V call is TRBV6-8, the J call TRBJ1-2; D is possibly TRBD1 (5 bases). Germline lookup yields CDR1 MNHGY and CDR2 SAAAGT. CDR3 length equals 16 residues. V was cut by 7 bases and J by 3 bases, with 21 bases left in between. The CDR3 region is CASTESIGQDYYGYTF. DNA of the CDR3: TGTGCCAGCACTGAAAGTATAGGACAAGATTACTATGGCTACACCTTC.

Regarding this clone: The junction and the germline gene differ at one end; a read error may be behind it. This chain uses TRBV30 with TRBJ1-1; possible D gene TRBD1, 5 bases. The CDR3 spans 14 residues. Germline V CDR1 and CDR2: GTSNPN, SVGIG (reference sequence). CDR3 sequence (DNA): TGTACCTGGAGGGGATGGACGGCGAACACTGAAGCTTTCTTT. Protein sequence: CTWRGWTANTEAFF.

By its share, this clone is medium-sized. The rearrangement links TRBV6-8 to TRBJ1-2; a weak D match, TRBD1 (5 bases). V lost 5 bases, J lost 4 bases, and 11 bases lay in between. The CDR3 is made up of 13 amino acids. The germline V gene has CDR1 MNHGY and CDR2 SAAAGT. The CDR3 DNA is TGTGCCAGCAGTCCGGGGCAGCTCTATGGCTACACCTTC. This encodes CASSPGQLYGYTF.

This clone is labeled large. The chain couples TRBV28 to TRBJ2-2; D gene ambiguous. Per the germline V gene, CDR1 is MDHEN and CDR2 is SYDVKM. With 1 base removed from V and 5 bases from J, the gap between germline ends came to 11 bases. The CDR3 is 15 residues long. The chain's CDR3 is CASSLYWPTTGELFF. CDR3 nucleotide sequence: TGTGCCAGCAGTTTATACTGGCCAACAACCGGGGAGCTGTTTTTT.

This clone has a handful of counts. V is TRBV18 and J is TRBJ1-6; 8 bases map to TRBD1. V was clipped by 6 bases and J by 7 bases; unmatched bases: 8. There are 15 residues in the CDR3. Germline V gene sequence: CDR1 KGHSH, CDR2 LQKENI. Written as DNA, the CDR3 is TGTGCCAGCTCCCAAACAGGGGGTAGCAATTCACCCCTCCACTTT. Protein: CASSQTGGSNSPLHF.

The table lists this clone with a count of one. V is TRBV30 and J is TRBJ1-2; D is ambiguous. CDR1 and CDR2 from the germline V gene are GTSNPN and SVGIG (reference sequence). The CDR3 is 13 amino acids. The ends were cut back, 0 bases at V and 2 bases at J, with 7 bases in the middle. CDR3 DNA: TGTGCCTGGAGTGTAACGGTGAACTATGGCTACACCTTC. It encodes CAWSVTVNYGYTF. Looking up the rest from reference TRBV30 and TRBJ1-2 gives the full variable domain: SQTIHQWPATLVQPVGSPLSLECTVEGTSNPNLYWYRQAAGRGLQLLFYSVGIGQISSEVPQNLSASRPQDRQFILSSKKLLLSDSGFYLCAWSVTVNYGYTFGSGTRLTVV.

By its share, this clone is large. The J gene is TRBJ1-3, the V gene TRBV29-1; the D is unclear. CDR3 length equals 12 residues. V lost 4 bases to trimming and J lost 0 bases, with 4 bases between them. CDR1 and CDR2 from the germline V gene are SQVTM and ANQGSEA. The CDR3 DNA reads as TGCAGCGTTGTGGGCTCTGGAAACACCATATATTTT. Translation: CSVVGSGNTIYF.

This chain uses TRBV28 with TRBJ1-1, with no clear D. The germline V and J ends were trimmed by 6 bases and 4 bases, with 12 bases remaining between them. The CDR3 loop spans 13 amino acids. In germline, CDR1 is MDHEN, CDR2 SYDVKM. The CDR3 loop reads CASSLQDFTEAFF. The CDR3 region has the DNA TGTGCCAGCAGCCTGCAGGATTTCACTGAAGCTTTCTTT.

The CDR3 bases are TGCAGCGTTTCTACTAGCGGGAGAACAGATACGCAGTATTTT. This encodes CSVSTSGRTDTQYF. The rearrangement joins TRBV29-1 to TRBJ2-3; 11 nucleotides align to TRBD2. From germline, CDR1 is SQVTM and CDR2 ANQGSEA. There are 14 residues in the CDR3. V lost 5 bases and J lost 3; bases outside the gene matches: 4.

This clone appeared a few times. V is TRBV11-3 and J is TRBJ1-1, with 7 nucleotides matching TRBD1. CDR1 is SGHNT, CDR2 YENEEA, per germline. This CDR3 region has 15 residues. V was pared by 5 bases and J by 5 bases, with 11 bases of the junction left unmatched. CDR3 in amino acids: CASSPRTGGDTEAFF. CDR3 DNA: TGTGCCAGCAGCCCAAGGACAGGAGGAGATACTGAAGCTTTCTTT.

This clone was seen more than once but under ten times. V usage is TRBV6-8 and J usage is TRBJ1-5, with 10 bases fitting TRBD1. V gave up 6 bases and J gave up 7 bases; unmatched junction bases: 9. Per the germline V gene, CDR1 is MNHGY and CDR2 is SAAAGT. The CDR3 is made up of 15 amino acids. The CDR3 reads CASRRGTGVGQPQHF. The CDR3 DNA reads TGTGCCAGCAGGCGCGGGACAGGGGTGGGACAGCCCCAGCATTTT.

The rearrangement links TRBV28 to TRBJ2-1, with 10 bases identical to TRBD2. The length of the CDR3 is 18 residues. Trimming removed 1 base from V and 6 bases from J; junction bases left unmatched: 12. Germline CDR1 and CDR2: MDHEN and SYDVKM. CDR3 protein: CASSLLVLAGEGANEQFF. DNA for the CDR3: TGTGCCAGCAGTTTATTGGTGCTAGCGGGAGAGGGGGCCAATGAGCAGTTCTTC.

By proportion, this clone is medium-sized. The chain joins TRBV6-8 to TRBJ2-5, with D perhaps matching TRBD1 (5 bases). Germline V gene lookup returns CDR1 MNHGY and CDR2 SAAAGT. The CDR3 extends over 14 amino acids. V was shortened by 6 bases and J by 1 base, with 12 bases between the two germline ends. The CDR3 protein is CASSLTAVQETQYF. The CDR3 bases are TGTGCCAGCAGCCTGACAGCTGTCCAAGAGACCCAGTACTTC.

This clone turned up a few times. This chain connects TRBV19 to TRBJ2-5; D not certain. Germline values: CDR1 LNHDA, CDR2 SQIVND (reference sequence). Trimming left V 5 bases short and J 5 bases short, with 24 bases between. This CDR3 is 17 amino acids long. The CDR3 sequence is CASSAPGRGGVMETQYF. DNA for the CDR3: TGTGCCAGTAGTGCCCCGGGTAGAGGTGGGGTGATGGAGACCCAGTACTTC.

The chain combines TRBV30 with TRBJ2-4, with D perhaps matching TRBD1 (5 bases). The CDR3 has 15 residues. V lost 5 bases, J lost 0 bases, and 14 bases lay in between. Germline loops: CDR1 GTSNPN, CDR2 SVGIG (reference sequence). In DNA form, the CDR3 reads TGTGCCTGGGAGCTACCAGGGCAAGCCAAAAACATTCAGTACTTC. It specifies CAWELPGQAKNIQYF.

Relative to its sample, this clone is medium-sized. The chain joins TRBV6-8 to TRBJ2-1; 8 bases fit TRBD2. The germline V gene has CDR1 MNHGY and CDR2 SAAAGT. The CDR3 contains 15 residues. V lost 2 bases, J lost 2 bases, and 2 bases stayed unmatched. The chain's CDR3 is CASSYQRETYNEQFF. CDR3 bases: TGTGCCAGCAGTTACCAGCGGGAGACCTACAATGAGCAGTTCTTC.

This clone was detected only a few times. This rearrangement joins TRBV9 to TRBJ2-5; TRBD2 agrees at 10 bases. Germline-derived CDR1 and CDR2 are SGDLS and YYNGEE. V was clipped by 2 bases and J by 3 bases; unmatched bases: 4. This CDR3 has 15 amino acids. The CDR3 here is CASSVSGGMEETQYF. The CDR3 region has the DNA TGTGCCAGCAGCGTTAGCGGGGGGATGGAAGAGACCCAGTACTTC.

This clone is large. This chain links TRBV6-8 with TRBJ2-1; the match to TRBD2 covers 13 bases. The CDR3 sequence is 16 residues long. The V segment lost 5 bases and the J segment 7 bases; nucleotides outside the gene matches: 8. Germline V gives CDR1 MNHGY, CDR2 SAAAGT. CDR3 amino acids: CASSRPGLAGENEQFF. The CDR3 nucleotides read TGTGCCAGCAGTCGCCCCGGACTAGCGGGAGAAAATGAGCAGTTCTTC.

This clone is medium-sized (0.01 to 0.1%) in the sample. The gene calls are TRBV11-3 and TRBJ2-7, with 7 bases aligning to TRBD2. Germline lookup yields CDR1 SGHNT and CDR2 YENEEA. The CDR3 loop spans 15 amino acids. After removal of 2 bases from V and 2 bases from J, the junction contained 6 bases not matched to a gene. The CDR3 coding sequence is TGTGCCAGCAGCTTACTCTTGGGGGGGACCTACGAGCAGTACGTC. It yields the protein CASSLLLGGTYEQYV.

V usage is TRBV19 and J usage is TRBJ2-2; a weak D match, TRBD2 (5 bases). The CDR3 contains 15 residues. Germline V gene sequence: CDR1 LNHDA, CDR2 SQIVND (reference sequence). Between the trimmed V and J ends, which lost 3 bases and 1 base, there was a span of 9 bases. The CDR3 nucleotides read TGTGCCAGTAGTATCACGGGGAAGAACACCGGGGAGCTGTTTTTT. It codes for CASSITGKNTGELFF.